This T cell receptor (beta chain) was captured by sequencing in a study of PD-L1 blockade in urothelial cancer. Study-wide background: About 90% of the roughly 30 patients comprised males who had bladder-origin urothelial cancer. A median of roughly 150,000 T cells was found in the blood samples. Study observations and caveats: Durable-benefit patients showed greater tumor-associated blood clone expansion at 3 weeks.

About this clone itself: Its antigen is unknown.

Germline V gene sequence: CDR1 SQVTM, CDR2 ANQGSEA. The ends were cut back, 3 bases at V and 4 bases at J, with 15 bases in the middle. The CDR3 runs to 14 residues. The time point denotes: pretreatment peripheral blood. Spike-ins of synthetic TCR analog templates went into each PCR. Generated by immunoSEQ multiplex PCR, the TCRdb table keeps only in-frame clones and is missing some. The data show 50,000 or so clones, approximately 88% seen once. V and J are TRBV29-1 and TRBJ1-1; D may be TRBD1 (6 bases). The source of this sequence is a man between 50 and 59 years old with urothelial cancer. Sequenced material: PBMCs, taken around atezolizumab (anti-PD-L1) treatment. The CDR3 region has the DNA TGCAGCGTTGAGGTGGGGGGGCTAGGCACTGAAGCTTTCTTT. Protein sequence: CSVEVGGLGTEAFF.